The rows below give T cell receptor beta chains drawn from one sample of a study of OX40 agonist ivuxolimab in advanced cancers. Some clones are missing from TCRdb's copy, which holds only in-frame ones; the method was immunoSEQ multiplex PCR. The sample lists tens of thousands of clones; roughly 88% were seen once. Sequenced material: CD4+ or CD8+ T cells sorted from blood, taken in a trial of the OX40 agonist ivuxolimab. These TCRs come from an adult with an advanced solid tumor such as melanoma, head and neck, liver or kidney cancer. CDR3s include the opening cysteine and the closing phenylalanine or tryptophan. The order of the fields is V gene, D gene, clone size, J gene, CDR3 protein, CDR3 DNA. D genes are given only for firm matches. Size tells how often a clone was seen (once, few, many) or the class of an expanded clone, and some rows leave it out.

>TRBV11-2|NA|NA|TRBJ1-1
CASSPGGLGAFF
TGTGCCAGCAGCCCGGGGGGGTTGGGAGCTTTCTTT
>TRBV18|NA|NA|TRBJ2-2
CASSPDQVNTGELFF
TGTGCCAGCTCCCCGGATCAAGTGAACACCGGGGAGCTGTTTTTT
>TRBV4-3|NA|NA|TRBJ2-1
CASSQDRREGEQFF
TGCGCCAGCAGCCAAGATCGTAGAGAGGGTGAGCAGTTCTTC
>TRBV4-3|TRBD1|NA|TRBJ2-7
CASSQGDRGLSYPYEQYF
TGCGCCAGCAGCCAAGGGGACAGGGGACTGTCGTACCCCTACGAGCAGTACTTC
>TRBV5-6|NA|NA|TRBJ1-2
CASSLQGGYTF
TGTGCCAGCAGCTTGCAGGGTGGCTACACCTTC
>TRBV10-1|NA|once|TRBJ1-1
CASRIVSTEAFF
TGCGCCAGCAGGATTGTTAGCACTGAAGCTTTCTTT
>TRBV6-5|NA|NA|TRBJ1-5
CASIRGGGGQPQHF
TGTGCCAGCATTCGAGGGGGGGGCGGGCAGCCCCAGCATTTT
>TRBV5-3|NA|NA|TRBJ1-2
CASSLGEVLSVGYTF
TGTGCCAGCAGCTTGGGTGAGGTCCTGTCAGTTGGCTACACCTTC
>TRBV5-1|NA|NA|TRBJ2-3
CASSLQAGVADTQYF
TGCGCCAGCAGCTTGCAAGCAGGGGTGGCAGATACGCAGTATTTT
>TRBV2|NA|NA|TRBJ1-5
CASSEQEGRGNQPQHF
TGTGCCAGCAGTGAACAGGAGGGACGGGGCAATCAGCCCCAGCATTTT
>TRBV13|NA|NA|TRBJ1-1
CASSFGQSEAFF
TGTGCCAGCAGCTTCGGTCAGTCTGAAGCTTTCTTT
>TRBV7-9|TRBD2|NA|TRBJ2-3
CASSLTSGEDTQYF
TGTGCCAGCAGCTTAACTAGCGGGGAAGATACGCAGTATTTT
>TRBV7-6|NA|few|TRBJ2-6
CASSFEVAAGANVLTF
TGTGCCAGCAGCTTTGAGGTCGCGGCGGGGGCCAACGTCCTGACTTTC
>TRBV25-1|NA|NA|TRBJ1-4
CASSGTGGFWEKLFF
TGTGCCAGCAGCGGCACCGGGGGGTTTTGGGAAAAACTGTTTTTT
>TRBV5-1|NA|NA|TRBJ2-7
CASSRQASSYEQYF
TGCGCCAGCAGTCGGCAGGCCTCCTCCTACGAGCAGTACTTC
>TRBV5-1|NA|once|TRBJ2-1
CASSLGQDDGEQFF
TGCGCCAGCAGCTTGGGGCAGGATGATGGTGAGCAGTTCTTC
>TRBV9|NA|NA|TRBJ2-6
CASSVASTGANVLTF
TGTGCCAGCAGCGTAGCTTCTACTGGGGCCAACGTCCTGACTTTC
>TRBV10-3|NA|NA|TRBJ2-5
CAISEFQETQYF
TGTGCCATCAGTGAGTTCCAAGAGACCCAGTACTTC
>TRBV4-1|TRBD2|few|TRBJ2-3
CASSQDQPAGGRDTQYF
TGCGCCAGCAGCCAAGATCAGCCGGCGGGGGGGAGAGATACGCAGTATTTT
>TRBV5-8|NA|NA|TRBJ1-4
CASSVGQHQNEKLFF
TGTGCCAGCAGCGTCGGACAGCACCAAAATGAAAAACTGTTTTTT
>TRBV5-1|NA|NA|TRBJ2-1
CASSLGGGDSYNEQFF
TGCGCCAGCAGCTTGGGAGGGGGGGACTCCTACAATGAGCAGTTCTTC
>TRBV7-2|TRBD2|NA|TRBJ2-1
CASSRRRRGDHEQFF
TGTGCCAGCAGCCGAAGGAGGCGGGGGGACCATGAGCAGTTCTTC
>TRBV5-4|TRBD1|NA|TRBJ2-7
CASSLAAGGYEQYF
TGTGCCAGCAGCTTGGCTGCAGGGGGATACGAGCAGTACTTC
>TRBV19|TRBD1|NA|TRBJ1-4
CASSMAQGRTTNEKLFF
TGTGCCAGTAGTATGGCACAGGGGCGCACAACTAATGAAAAACTGTTTTTT
>TRBV21-1|NA|NA|TRBJ1-5
CASIESGTLEPQHF
TGTGCCAGCATTGAAAGCGGGACATTGGAGCCCCAGCATTTT
>TRBV27|TRBD1|NA|TRBJ1-1
CASSLLAYTGDTEAFF
TGTGCCAGCAGTTTATTGGCCTACACAGGGGACACTGAAGCTTTCTTT
>TRBV7-2|TRBD1|few|TRBJ1-2
CASSRGQGGGYTF
TGTGCCAGCAGCCGGGGACAGGGTGGGGGCTACACCTTC
>TRBV7-6|NA|NA|TRBJ1-4
CASSLAPGLGNEKLFF
TGTGCCAGCAGCTTAGCCCCGGGCTTGGGGAATGAAAAACTGTTTTTT
>TRBV6-5|NA|NA|TRBJ2-3
CASSYFGTKTDTQYF
TGTGCCAGCAGTTACTTTGGGACAAAGACAGATACGCAGTATTTT
>TRBV19|NA|NA|TRBJ1-1
CASSVDGNTEAFF
TGTGCCAGTAGTGTGGACGGAAACACTGAAGCTTTCTTT
>TRBV6-5|NA|NA|TRBJ2-2
CASVVLPNTGELFF
TGTGCCAGCGTCGTACTTCCAAACACCGGGGAGCTGTTTTTT
>TRBV15|NA|NA|TRBJ1-1
CATSRERVSDTEAFF
TGTGCCACCAGCAGAGAAAGGGTTTCGGACACTGAAGCTTTCTTT
>TRBV11-2|NA|NA|TRBJ2-1
CASSFLRQYNEQFF
TGTGCCAGCAGCTTTCTTAGGCAGTACAATGAGCAGTTCTTC